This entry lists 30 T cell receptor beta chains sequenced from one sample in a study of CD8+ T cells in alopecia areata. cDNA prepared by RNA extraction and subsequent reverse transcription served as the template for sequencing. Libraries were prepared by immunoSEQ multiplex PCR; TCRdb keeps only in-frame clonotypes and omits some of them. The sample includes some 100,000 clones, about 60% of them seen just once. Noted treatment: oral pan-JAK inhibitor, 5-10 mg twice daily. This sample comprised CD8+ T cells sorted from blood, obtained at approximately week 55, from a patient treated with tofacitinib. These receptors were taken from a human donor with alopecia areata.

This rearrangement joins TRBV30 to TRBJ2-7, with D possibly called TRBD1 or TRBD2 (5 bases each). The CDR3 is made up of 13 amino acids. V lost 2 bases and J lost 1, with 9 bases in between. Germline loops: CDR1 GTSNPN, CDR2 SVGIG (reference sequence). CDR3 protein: CAWSFGGSYEQYF. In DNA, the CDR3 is TGTGCCTGGAGTTTTGGGGGTTCCTACGAGCAGTACTTC.

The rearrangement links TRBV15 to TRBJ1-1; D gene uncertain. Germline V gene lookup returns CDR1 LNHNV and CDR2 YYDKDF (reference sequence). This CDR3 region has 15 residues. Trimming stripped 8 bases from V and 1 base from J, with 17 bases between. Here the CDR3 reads CATAVGVIRNTEAFF. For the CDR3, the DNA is TGTGCCACCGCCGTTGGGGTTATTCGGAACACTGAAGCTTTCTTT. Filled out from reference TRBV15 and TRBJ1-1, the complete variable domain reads DAMVIQNPRYQVTQFGKPVTLSCSQTLNHNVMYWYQQKSSQAPKLLFHYYDKDFNNEADTPDNFQSRRPNTSFCFLDIRSPGLGDTAMYLCATAVGVIRNTEAFFGQGTRLTVV.

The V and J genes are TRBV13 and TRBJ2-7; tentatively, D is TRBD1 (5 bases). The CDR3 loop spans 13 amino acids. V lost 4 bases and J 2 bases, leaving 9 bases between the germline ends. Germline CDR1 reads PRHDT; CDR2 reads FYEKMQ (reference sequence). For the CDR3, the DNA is TGTGCCAGCAGCTCAGGGATCACCTACGAGCAGTACTTC. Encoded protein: CASSSGITYEQYF.

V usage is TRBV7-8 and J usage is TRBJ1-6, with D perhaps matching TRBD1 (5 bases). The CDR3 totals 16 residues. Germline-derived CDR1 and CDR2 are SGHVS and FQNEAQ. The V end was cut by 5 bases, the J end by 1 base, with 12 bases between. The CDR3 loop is CASSPNRQSYNSPLHF. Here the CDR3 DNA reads TGTGCCAGCAGCCCCAACCGACAGTCCTATAATTCACCCCTCCACTTT.

CDR3 protein: CAISDPGYGSSYEQYF. The CDR3 DNA sequence: TGTGCCATCAGTGATCCCGGGTACGGTAGCTCCTACGAGCAGTACTTC. The chain is built from TRBV10-3 and TRBJ2-7; D call uncertain. Looked up from germline, CDR1 is ENHRY and CDR2 is SYGVKD. Between the trimmed V and J ends, which lost 3 bases and 0 bases, there was a span of 15 bases. This CDR3 region has 16 residues.

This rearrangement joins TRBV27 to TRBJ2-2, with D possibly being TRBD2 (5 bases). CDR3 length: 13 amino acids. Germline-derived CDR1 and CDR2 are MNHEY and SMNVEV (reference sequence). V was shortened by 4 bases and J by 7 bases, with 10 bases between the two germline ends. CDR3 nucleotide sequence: TGTGCCAGCAGTTCCAACGGGGTCGGGGAGCTGTTTTTT. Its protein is CASSSNGVGELFF.

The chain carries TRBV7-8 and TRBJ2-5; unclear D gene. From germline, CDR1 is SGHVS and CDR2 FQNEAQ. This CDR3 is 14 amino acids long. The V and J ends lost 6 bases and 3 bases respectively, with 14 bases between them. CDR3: CASSLRIQEETQYF. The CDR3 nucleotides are TGTGCCAGCAGTTTAAGGATCCAGGAAGAGACCCAGTACTTC.

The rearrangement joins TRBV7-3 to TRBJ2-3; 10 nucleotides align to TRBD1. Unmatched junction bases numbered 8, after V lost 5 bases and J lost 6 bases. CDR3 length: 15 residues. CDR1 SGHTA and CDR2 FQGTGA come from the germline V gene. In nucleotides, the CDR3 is TGTGCCAGCAGCCTAGGACAGGGGGATCTGGATACGCAGTATTTT. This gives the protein CASSLGQGDLDTQYF.

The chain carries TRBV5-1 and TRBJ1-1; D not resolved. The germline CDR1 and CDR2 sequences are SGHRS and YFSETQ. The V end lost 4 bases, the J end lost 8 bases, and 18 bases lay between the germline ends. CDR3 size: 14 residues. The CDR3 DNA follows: TGCGCCAGCAGCCCCCCCACGAGAAAGAACGAAGCTTTCTTT. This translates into CASSPPTRKNEAFF.

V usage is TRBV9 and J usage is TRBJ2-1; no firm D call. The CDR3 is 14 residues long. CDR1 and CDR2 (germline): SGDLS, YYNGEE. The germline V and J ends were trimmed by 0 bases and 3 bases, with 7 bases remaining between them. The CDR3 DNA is TGTGCCAGCAGCGTAGAAGGCAGCTACAATGAGCAGTTCTTC. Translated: CASSVEGSYNEQFF.

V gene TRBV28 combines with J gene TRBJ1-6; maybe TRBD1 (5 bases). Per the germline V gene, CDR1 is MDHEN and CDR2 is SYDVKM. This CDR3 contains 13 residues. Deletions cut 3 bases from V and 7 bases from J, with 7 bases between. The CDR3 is CASSLTANSPLHF. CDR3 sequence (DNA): TGTGCCAGCAGTTTGACAGCGAATTCACCCCTCCACTTT.

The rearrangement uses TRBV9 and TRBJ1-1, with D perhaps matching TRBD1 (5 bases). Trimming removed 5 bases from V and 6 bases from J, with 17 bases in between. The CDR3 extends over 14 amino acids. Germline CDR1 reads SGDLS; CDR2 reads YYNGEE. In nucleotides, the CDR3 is TGTGCCAGCAGAGACCCGGGACGGACACCTGAAGCTTTCTTT. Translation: CASRDPGRTPEAFF.

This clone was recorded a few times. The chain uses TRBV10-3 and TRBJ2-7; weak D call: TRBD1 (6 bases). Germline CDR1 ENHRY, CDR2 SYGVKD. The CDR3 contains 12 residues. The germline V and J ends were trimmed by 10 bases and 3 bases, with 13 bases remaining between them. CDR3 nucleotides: TGTGCCACCGGACAGCCCAACTACGAGCAGTACTTC. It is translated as CATGQPNYEQYF.

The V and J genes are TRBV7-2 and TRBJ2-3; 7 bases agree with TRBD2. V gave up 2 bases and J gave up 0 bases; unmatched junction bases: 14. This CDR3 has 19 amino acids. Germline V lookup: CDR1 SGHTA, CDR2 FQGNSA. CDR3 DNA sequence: TGTGCCAGCAGCTTAAAGGAGCTCGGGCGGGGGAGAAGCACAGATACGCAGTATTTT. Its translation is CASSLKELGRGRSTDTQYF.

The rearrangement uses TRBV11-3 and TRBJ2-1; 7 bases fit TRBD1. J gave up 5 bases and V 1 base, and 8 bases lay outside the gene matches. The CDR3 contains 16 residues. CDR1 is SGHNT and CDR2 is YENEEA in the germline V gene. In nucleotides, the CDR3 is TGTGCCAGCAGCTTAGGGTTGACAGGGAAGGACAATGAGCAGTTCTTC. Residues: CASSLGLTGKDNEQFF.

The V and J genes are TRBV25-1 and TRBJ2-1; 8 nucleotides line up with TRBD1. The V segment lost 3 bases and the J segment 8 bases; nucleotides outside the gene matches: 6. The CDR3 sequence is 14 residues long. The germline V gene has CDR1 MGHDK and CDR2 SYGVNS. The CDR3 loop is CASSETGDSYEQFF. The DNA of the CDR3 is TGTGCCAGCAGTGAGACAGGGGATAGTTATGAGCAGTTCTTC.

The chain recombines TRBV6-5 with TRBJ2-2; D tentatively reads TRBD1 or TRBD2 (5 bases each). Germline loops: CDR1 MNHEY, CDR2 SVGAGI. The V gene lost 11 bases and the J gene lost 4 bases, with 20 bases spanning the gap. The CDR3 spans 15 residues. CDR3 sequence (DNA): TGTGCCTCAAGACCGGGACGCCAAGTCACCGGGGAGCTGTTTTTT. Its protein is CASRPGRQVTGELFF.

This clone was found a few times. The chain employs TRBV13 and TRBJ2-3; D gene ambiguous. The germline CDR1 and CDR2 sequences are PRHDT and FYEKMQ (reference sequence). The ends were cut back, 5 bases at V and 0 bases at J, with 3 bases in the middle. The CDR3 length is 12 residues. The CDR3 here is CASSRSTDTQYF. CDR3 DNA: TGTGCCAGCAGCCGAAGCACAGATACGCAGTATTTT. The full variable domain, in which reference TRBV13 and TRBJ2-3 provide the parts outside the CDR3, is AAGVIQSPRHLIKEKRETATLKCYPIPRHDTVYWYQQGPGQDPQFLISFYEKMQSDKGSIPDRFSAQQFSDYHSELNMSSLELGDSALYFCASSRSTDTQYFGPGTRLTVL.

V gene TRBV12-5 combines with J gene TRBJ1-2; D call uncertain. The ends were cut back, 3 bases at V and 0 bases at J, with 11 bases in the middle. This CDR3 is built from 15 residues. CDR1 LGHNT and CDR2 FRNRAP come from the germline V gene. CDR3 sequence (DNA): TGTGCTAGTGGTTTCCCACTAGGACCTAACTATGGCTACACCTTC. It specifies CASGFPLGPNYGYTF.

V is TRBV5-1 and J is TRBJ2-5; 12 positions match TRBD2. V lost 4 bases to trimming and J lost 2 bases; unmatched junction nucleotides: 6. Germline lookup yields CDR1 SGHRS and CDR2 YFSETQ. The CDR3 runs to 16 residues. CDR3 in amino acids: CASSITSGGTQETQYF. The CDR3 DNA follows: TGCGCCAGCAGCATAACTAGCGGGGGGACGCAAGAGACCCAGTACTTC.

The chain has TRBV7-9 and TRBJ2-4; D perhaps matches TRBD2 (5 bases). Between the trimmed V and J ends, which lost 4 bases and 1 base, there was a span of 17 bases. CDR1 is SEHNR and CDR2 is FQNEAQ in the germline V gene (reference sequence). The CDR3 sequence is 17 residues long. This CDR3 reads CASSSTVGGSAKNIQYF. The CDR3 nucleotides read TGTGCCAGCAGCTCTACAGTCGGCGGGTCCGCCAAAAACATTCAGTACTTC.

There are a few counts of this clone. The CDR3, as DNA: TGTGCCAGCAGCCAAGATTTGGGTTCCTATGGCTACACCTTC. Translated: CASSQDLGSYGYTF. This chain links TRBV14 with TRBJ1-2, with D hard to call. The V and J ends lost 0 bases and 4 bases respectively, with 9 bases between them. Germline-derived CDR1 and CDR2 are SGHDN and FVKESK. The CDR3 runs to 14 residues.

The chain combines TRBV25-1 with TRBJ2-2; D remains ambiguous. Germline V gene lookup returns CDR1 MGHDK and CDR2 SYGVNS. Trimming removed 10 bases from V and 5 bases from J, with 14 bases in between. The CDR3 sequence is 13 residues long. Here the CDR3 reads CATAGSSTGELFF. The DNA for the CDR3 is TGTGCCACCGCCGGCAGTTCGACCGGGGAGCTGTTTTTT.

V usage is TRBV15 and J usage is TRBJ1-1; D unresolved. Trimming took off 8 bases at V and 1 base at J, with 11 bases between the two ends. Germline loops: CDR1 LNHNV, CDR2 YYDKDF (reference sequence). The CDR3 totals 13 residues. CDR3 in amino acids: CATSEPSNTEAFF. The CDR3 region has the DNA TGTGCCACCTCGGAACCATCGAACACTGAAGCTTTCTTT. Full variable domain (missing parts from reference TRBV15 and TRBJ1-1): DAMVIQNPRYQVTQFGKPVTLSCSQTLNHNVMYWYQQKSSQAPKLLFHYYDKDFNNEADTPDNFQSRRPNTSFCFLDIRSPGLGDTAMYLCATSEPSNTEAFFGQGTRLTVV.

CDR3 DNA: TGCGCCAGCAGCCAAAAAGGACAAGTCACCGGGGAGCTGTTTTTT. The encoded protein is CASSQKGQVTGELFF. V usage is TRBV4-1 and J usage is TRBJ2-2, with a tentative D call TRBD1 (5 bases). Looked up from germline, CDR1 is MGHRA and CDR2 is YSYEKL. The CDR3 is 15 residues long. The V end was cut by 2 bases, the J end by 4 bases, with 11 bases between.

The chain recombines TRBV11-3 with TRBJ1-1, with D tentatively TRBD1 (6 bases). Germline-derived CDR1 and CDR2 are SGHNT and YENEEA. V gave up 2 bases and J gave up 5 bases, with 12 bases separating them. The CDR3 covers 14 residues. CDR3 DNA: TGTGCCAGCAGCTTAAAGGCCAGGGGTACTGAAGCTTTCTTT. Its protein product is CASSLKARGTEAFF.

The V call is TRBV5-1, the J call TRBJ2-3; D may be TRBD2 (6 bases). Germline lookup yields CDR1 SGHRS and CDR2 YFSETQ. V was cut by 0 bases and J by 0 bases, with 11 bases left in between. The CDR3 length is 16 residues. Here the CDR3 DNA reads TGCGCCAGCAGCTTGGGGACTACTACTAGCACAGATACGCAGTATTTT. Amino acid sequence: CASSLGTTTSTDTQYF.

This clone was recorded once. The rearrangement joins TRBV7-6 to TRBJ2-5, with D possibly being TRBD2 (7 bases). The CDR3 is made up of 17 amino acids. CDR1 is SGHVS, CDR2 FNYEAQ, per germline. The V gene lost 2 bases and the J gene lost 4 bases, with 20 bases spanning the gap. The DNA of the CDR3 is TGTGCCAGCAGCTTAACGAGCGGGATTCAAGGGGGAGAGACCCAGTACTTC. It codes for CASSLTSGIQGGETQYF.

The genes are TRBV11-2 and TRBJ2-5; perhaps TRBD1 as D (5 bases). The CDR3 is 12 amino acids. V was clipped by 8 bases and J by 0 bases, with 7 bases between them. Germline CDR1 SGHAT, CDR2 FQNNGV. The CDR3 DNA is TGTGCCAGCGCAGGGAACCAAGAGACCCAGTACTTC. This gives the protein CASAGNQETQYF.

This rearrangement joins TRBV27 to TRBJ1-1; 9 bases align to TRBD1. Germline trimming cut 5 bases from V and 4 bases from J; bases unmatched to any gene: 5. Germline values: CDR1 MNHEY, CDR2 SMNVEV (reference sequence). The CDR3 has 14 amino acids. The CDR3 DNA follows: TGTGCCAGCAGTCTACAGGGGGCCGGCACTGAAGCTTTCTTT. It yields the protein CASSLQGAGTEAFF.